This T cell receptor (beta chain) was recorded in a study of blood T cell repertoires in COVID-19. The study recruited people aged roughly 18 to 100 years across more than 20 US areas. Exposed participants came across a COVID-19 case within 2 weeks before study entry. This CDR3 is built from 17 residues. The V gene lost 3 bases and the J gene lost 0 bases, with 15 bases spanning the gap. Looked up from germline, CDR1 is KGHSH and CDR2 is LQKENI. TCRdb's table, derived via immunoSEQ multiplex PCR, lists solely in-frame clones and lacks some. The table has more than 350,000 clones, around nine tenths seen once.

Sequences were obtained from PBMCs or T cells enriched from blood (not recorded which). The rearrangement joins TRBV18 to TRBJ2-1; weak D call: TRBD2 (6 bases). The source is a young woman who had been exposed to COVID-19. CDR3 region: CASSPSGGTSSYNEQFF. In DNA, the CDR3 is TGTGCCAGCTCACCTAGCGGAGGGACCTCCTCCTACAATGAGCAGTTCTTC.